This entry concerns a single T cell receptor beta chain. CDR1 and CDR2 (germline): GTSNPN, SVGIG (reference sequence). The CDR3 has 14 residues. V was clipped by 2 bases and J by 0 bases, with 8 bases between them. As processed by the authors: Cell counts per sample came from amplifying reference gene primers. Some clones are missing from TCRdb's copy, which holds only in-frame ones; the method was immunoSEQ multiplex PCR. V, J and clone size are those of that table, while D and trimming were read from the DNA. Counted here are roughly 110,000 clones, about 91% occurring once; the ten biggest clones make up approximately 6.2%. This sample was taken from a study of blood T cell repertoires in COVID-19. Study details: From T cells, B-cell-depleted T cells, or PBMCs came the material, which was cDNA or gDNA.

The sequenced sample consisted of peripheral blood. The chain combines TRBV30 with TRBJ2-1; a weak D match, TRBD1 (5 bases). The sequence came from a man in his fifties or sixties with active or convalescent COVID-19. The CDR3 DNA follows: TGTGCCTGGAGTCAGGGCTACTCCTACAATGAGCAGTTCTTC. Translation: CAWSQGYSYNEQFF. Variable domain in full (rest from reference TRBV30 and TRBJ2-1): SQTIHQWPATLVQPVGSPLSLECTVEGTSNPNLYWYRQAAGRGLQLLFYSVGIGQISSEVPQNLSASRPQDRQFILSSKKLLLSDSGFYLCAWSQGYSYNEQFFGPGTRLTVL.